These 25 T cell receptor beta chains share one sample of origin, sequenced in a study of blood T cell repertoires in COVID-19. This table comes from immunoSEQ multiplex PCR, and its TCRdb copy is limited to in-frame clones, with some not included. Of 85,000 to 100,000 clones detected, 75% to 90% appear once; the ten largest clones hold around 26%. Input material: peripheral blood. The receptors stem from a man between 45 and 60 years old with active or convalescent COVID-19.

This sequence joins TRBV15 and TRBJ1-2; no definite D call. From germline, CDR1 is LNHNV and CDR2 YYDKDF (reference sequence). The CDR3 is 15 residues long. Between the trimmed V and J ends, which lost 6 bases and 2 bases, there was a span of 16 bases. The CDR3: CATSFDTTRNYGYTF. CDR3 nucleotides: TGTGCCACCAGTTTCGACACCACTAGGAACTATGGCTACACCTTC.

V usage is TRBV9 and J usage is TRBJ2-5; TRBD2 agrees at 9 bases. The CDR3 is 16 amino acids. J lost 1 base, V lost 0 bases, and 4 bases had no gene match. Germline V gene sequence: CDR1 SGDLS, CDR2 YYNGEE. Here the CDR3 DNA reads TGTGCCAGCAGCGTAGGAAGCGGGGGGTCCCAAGAGACCCAGTACTTC. Its protein product is CASSVGSGGSQETQYF.

The rearrangement joins TRBV25-1 to TRBJ1-4; TRBD1 aligns across 7 bases. J gave up 8 bases and V 2 bases, and 8 bases lay outside the gene matches. The CDR3 is 15 amino acids. Germline V gene data show CDR1 as MGHDK and CDR2 as SYGVNS. CDR3 loop: CASSEPRGASEKLFF. CDR3 DNA sequence: TGTGCCAGCAGTGAACCCAGGGGGGCTTCCGAAAAACTGTTTTTT.

This clone has only one observation. The chain couples TRBV15 to TRBJ2-5, with TRBD1 identical over 8 bases. Trimming took 5 bases from V and 4 from J; bases not matched to a gene: 3. This CDR3 comprises 13 residues. Germline V CDR1 and CDR2: LNHNV, YYDKDF (reference sequence). The CDR3 DNA follows: TGTGCCACCAGCCATGACAGGGGAGAGACCCAGTACTTC. Its protein product is CATSHDRGETQYF.

V and J are TRBV6-5 and TRBJ2-1; perhaps TRBD1 as D (5 bases). Germline V gene data show CDR1 as MNHEY and CDR2 as SVGAGI. Trimming pared 7 bases from V and 6 bases from J, leaving 19 bases between. The CDR3 runs 15 residues. The CDR3 coding sequence is TGTGCCAGCACACCAGTGCCAGGGATATTCAATGAGCAGTTCTTC. It yields the protein CASTPVPGIFNEQFF.

The chain employs TRBV28 and TRBJ1-6, with a tentative D call TRBD1 (5 bases). The CDR3 is 17 residues long. CDR1 is MDHEN and CDR2 is SYDVKM in the germline V gene. V was pared by 5 bases and J by 4 bases, with 18 bases between. This chain's CDR3 is CASSTRDDRQYNSPLHF. For the CDR3, the DNA is TGTGCCAGCAGTACGCGGGACGATCGACAGTATAATTCACCCCTCCACTTT.

The chain uses TRBV4-1 and TRBJ2-3; 9 bases agree with TRBD1. The length of the CDR3 is 14 residues. Trimming removed 0 bases from V and 14 bases from J; junction bases left unmatched: 9. Germline assignment: CDR1 MGHRA and CDR2 YSYEKL. The CDR3 DNA reads TGCGCCAGCAGCCAAGAGCCGGGGACAGGGCATTTGTATTTT. This gives the protein CASSQEPGTGHLYF.

The V and J genes are TRBV2 and TRBJ2-2; D gene unclear. The CDR3 runs 11 residues. CDR1 is SNHLY and CDR2 is FYNNEI in the germline V gene. The V and J ends lost 7 bases and 4 bases respectively, with 4 bases between them. The CDR3 here is CASKSTGELFF. CDR3 sequence (DNA): TGTGCCAGCAAGAGCACCGGGGAGCTGTTTTTT. Full variable domain (outside the CDR3, taken from reference TRBV2 and TRBJ2-2): EPEVTQTPSHQVTQMGQEVILRCVPISNHLYFYWYRQILGQKVEFLVSFYNNEISEKSEIFDDQFSVERPDGSNFTLKIRSTKLEDSAMYFCASKSTGELFFGEGSRLTVL.

The rearrangement uses TRBV3-1 (or the pseudogene TRBV3-2) and TRBJ1-3; D unresolved. The germline gives CDR1 LGHDT, CDR2 YNNKEL (reference sequence). Trimming cost V 1 base and J 0 bases, with 7 bases left between them. The CDR3 runs 15 residues. CDR3 coding DNA: TGTGCCAGCAGCCAAGGCACCAGCTCTGGAAACACCATATATTTT. Its translation: CASSQGTSSGNTIYF.

This clone was picked up many times. The chain combines TRBV21-1 with TRBJ2-7; TRBD2, the table's D call, was not compared with the DNA. TRBV21-1 counts as a pseudogene. The CDR3 contains 23 residues. CDR3 DNA: TGTGCCAGCATTTCCAAAGGAGAACAAAATAATACAGCGGGGTGCAGGGAAGACTACGAGCAGTACTTC. The encoded protein is CASISKGEQNNTAGCREDYEQYF.

The rearrangement links TRBV18 to TRBJ1-1; possibly TRBD1 for D (5 bases). CDR1 and CDR2 from the germline V gene are KGHSH and LQKENI. This CDR3 is 14 amino acids long. Trimming took off 6 bases at V and 1 base at J, with 12 bases between the two ends. CDR3 DNA: TGTGCCAGCTCTCTCGCGGGGGGGAACACTGAAGCTTTCTTT. This codes for CASSLAGGNTEAFF. Combining the CDR3 with reference TRBV18 and TRBJ1-1 gives the whole variable domain NAGVMQNPRHLVRRRGQEARLRCSPMKGHSHVYWYRQLPEEGLKFMVYLQKENIIDESGMPKERFSAEFPKEGPSILRIQQVVRGDSAAYFCASSLAGGNTEAFFGQGTRLTVV.

The CDR3: CASSRGLGADTQYF. The DNA of the CDR3 is TGTGCCAGTAGCAGGGGGTTGGGCGCAGATACGCAGTATTTT. The rearrangement uses TRBV19 and TRBJ2-3, with 7 bases lining up with TRBD1. V lost 6 bases to trimming and J lost 4 bases; unmatched junction nucleotides: 7. The CDR3 consists of 14 residues. Germline V CDR1 and CDR2: LNHDA, SQIVND (reference sequence).

This clone was seen just once. The chain carries TRBV18 and TRBJ1-2; 7 positions match TRBD1. CDR1 is KGHSH and CDR2 is LQKENI in the germline V gene. V was pared by 6 bases and J by 3 bases, with 7 bases of the junction left unmatched. There are 14 residues in the CDR3. CDR3 amino acids: CASSPSGTDYGYTF. CDR3 sequence (DNA): TGTGCCAGCTCCCCTTCCGGGACAGACTATGGCTACACCTTC.

The genes are TRBV19 and TRBJ1-2; no definite D call. V lost 4 bases to trimming and J lost 4 bases, with 10 bases between them. The CDR3 has 13 amino acids. The germline gives CDR1 LNHDA, CDR2 SQIVND (reference sequence). This CDR3 reads CASSRQVTYGYTF. The DNA of the CDR3 is TGTGCCAGTAGTAGGCAGGTTACCTATGGCTACACCTTC.

This rearrangement joins TRBV19 to TRBJ1-3; TRBD1 matches 9 bases. This CDR3 comprises 15 residues. Germline lookup yields CDR1 LNHDA and CDR2 SQIVND (reference sequence). V lost 6 bases and J lost 4; bases outside the gene matches: 7. CDR3 residues: CASSRDREEGNTIYF. The DNA for the CDR3 is TGTGCCAGTAGCCGGGACAGGGAGGAAGGAAACACCATATATTTT.

The chain's CDR3 is CASSPGQHYGYTF. In DNA form, the CDR3 reads TGTGCCAGCAGCCCAGGACAGCATTATGGCTACACCTTC. J is TRBJ1-2 and V is TRBV11-2; D is possibly TRBD1 (6 bases). Trimming shortened V by 5 bases and J by 5 bases, and 12 bases separated the two germline ends. Germline CDR1 reads SGHAT; CDR2 reads FQNNGV. The CDR3 runs to 13 residues.

V usage is TRBV6-5 and J usage is TRBJ2-7; D unclear. V was shortened by 6 bases and J by 2 bases, with 14 bases between the two germline ends. CDR1 MNHEY and CDR2 SVGAGI come from the germline V gene. This CDR3 has 14 residues. CDR3 region: CASSNSRRAYEQYF. The CDR3 nucleotides read TGTGCCAGCAGCAATTCCAGGCGAGCCTACGAGCAGTACTTC.

This chain joins TRBV25-1 and TRBJ1-2, with a possible D match to TRBD1 (6 bases). Germline CDR1 and CDR2: MGHDK and SYGVNS. The CDR3 contains 14 residues. Trimming stripped 3 bases from V and 6 bases from J, with 14 bases between. CDR3 amino acids: CASSDLQGPNGYTF. The CDR3, as DNA: TGTGCCAGCAGTGATCTTCAGGGGCCTAATGGCTACACCTTC.

This clone was counted between two and nine times. CDR3 loop: CASSPRGTGTLNYGYTF. CDR3 in DNA: TGTGCCAGCAGCCCTCGGGGCACAGGGACCCTTAACTATGGCTACACCTTC. This chain uses TRBV5-6 with TRBJ1-2; possibly TRBD1 for D (6 bases). V lost 4 bases, J lost 1 base, and 20 bases lay in between. Germline assignment: CDR1 SGHDT and CDR2 YYEEEE. This CDR3 has 17 amino acids.

The rearrangement links TRBV5-4 to TRBJ2-3; possible D gene TRBD2, 6 bases. Germline loops: CDR1 SGHNT, CDR2 YYREEE (reference sequence). Trimming left V 2 bases short and J 1 base short, with 11 bases between. The CDR3 is 15 residues long. The CDR3 sequence is CASSFSGGGTDTQYF. The CDR3 DNA follows: TGTGCCAGCAGCTTTAGCGGCGGCGGCACAGATACGCAGTATTTT.

V and J are TRBV11-2 and TRBJ2-7, with a possible D match to TRBD1 (6 bases). This CDR3 has 15 amino acids. Trimming took 1 base from V and 5 from J, leaving 15 bases between them. Per germline, CDR1 SGHAT and CDR2 FQNNGV. The CDR3 reads CASSLAQGRIHEQYF. The CDR3 DNA reads TGTGCCAGCAGCTTAGCACAGGGTAGAATCCACGAGCAGTACTTC.

The chain couples TRBV11-2 to TRBJ2-1; the D is unclear. Trimming cost V 1 base and J 0 bases, with 4 bases left between them. The CDR3 contains 14 residues. Looked up from germline, CDR1 is SGHAT and CDR2 is FQNNGV. CDR3 DNA: TGTGCCAGCAGCTTAGCGAGCTCCTACAATGAGCAGTTCTTC. It is translated as CASSLASSYNEQFF.

The chain carries TRBV19 and TRBJ1-4; the D is unclear. The CDR3 sequence is 10 residues long. Germline CDR1 and CDR2: LNHDA and SQIVND (reference sequence). The V gene lost 8 bases and the J gene lost 6 bases, with 4 bases spanning the gap. The DNA for the CDR3 is TGTGCCAGTCAGGATGAAAAACTGTTTTTT. Translation gives CASQDEKLFF.

Comment on this clone: One end of the junction fails to match germline, which may point to a read error. The chain couples TRBV28 to TRBJ1-4; no definite D call. Per germline, CDR1 MDHEN and CDR2 SYDVKM. The CDR3 is 14 residues long. CDR3 bases: TGTGCCAGCAACTCGGCGCCCAGCTCCCTGACTCTGATTTTT. This sequence encodes CASNSAPSSLTLIF.

V gene TRBV7-2 combines with J gene TRBJ2-3; TRBD2 agrees at 11 bases. From germline, CDR1 is SGHTA and CDR2 FQGNSA. V was clipped by 4 bases and J by 4 bases; unmatched bases: 7. CDR3 length equals 16 residues. CDR3 protein: CASSSTLAGAADTQYF. The CDR3 coding sequence is TGTGCCAGCAGCTCAACACTAGCGGGGGCCGCAGATACGCAGTATTTT.